This T cell receptor beta chain was sequenced for a study of CD8+ T cells in alopecia areata. Study-level information: Those treated were given oral tofacitinib at 5 to 10 mg twice daily. Dosing spanned 6 to 18 months on tofacitinib, then 6 months off drug. The study, taken as a whole, reports: Lesional scalp exceeded normal scalp in clonality, especially in alopecia totalis/universalis.

On this clone: What it recognizes is unknown.

Extraction and reverse transcription of RNA yielded cDNA as the sequencing template. Sequencing used immunoSEQ multiplex PCR; TCRdb keeps in-frame clones, though not all of them. This repertoire shows about 97,000 clones, more than 35% found once; its top ten account for 1.3%. V gave up 7 bases and J gave up 4 bases, with 7 bases separating them. Germline-derived CDR1 and CDR2 are SNHLY and FYNNEI. This CDR3 is 11 amino acids long. The sample consisted of CD4+ T cells sorted from blood. The rearrangement links TRBV2 to TRBJ1-1; D remains ambiguous. This TCR derives from a human donor with alopecia areata. In DNA form, the CDR3 reads TGTGCCAGCAAGAGGAGCACTGAAGCTTTCTTT. Encoded protein: CASKRSTEAFF.